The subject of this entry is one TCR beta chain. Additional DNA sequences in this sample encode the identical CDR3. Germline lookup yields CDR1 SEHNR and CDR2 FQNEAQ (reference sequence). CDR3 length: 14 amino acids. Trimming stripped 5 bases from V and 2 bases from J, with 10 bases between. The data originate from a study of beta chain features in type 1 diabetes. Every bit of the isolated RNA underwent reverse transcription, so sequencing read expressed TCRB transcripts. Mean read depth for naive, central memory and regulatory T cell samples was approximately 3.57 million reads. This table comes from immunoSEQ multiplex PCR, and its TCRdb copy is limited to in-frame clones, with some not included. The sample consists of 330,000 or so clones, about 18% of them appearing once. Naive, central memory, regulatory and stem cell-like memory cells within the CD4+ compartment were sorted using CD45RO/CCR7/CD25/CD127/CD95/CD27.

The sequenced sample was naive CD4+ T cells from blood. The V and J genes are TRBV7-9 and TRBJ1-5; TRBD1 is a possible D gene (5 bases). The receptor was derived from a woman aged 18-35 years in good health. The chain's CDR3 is CASSPGSGNQPQHF. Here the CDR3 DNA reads TGTGCCAGCAGCCCAGGGTCCGGCAATCAGCCCCAGCATTTT.